This TCR beta chain came from a study of blood T cell repertoires in COVID-19. Study-level background: In each case, the material was cDNA or gDNA derived from T cells, B-cell-depleted T cells, or PBMCs.

In the source study's methods: Quantification of nucleated cells was approximated via reference gene primer amplification. Assay: immunoSEQ multiplex PCR; the TCRdb copy retains only in-frame clones and omits some. The V and J calls and clone size were taken over from that table, and D and trimming were inferred from the DNA. This sample has some 170,000 clones, with 87% found just once. The CDR3 consists of 17 residues. V was clipped by 0 bases and J by 5 bases, with 17 bases between them. CDR1 and CDR2 (germline): SGHDN, FVKESK. Seattle's enrolled individuals joined amid active infection and were then monitored longitudinally.

The specimen was peripheral blood. This TCR was recovered from a woman aged 70 to 79 with COVID-19, enrolled during active disease. The V call is TRBV14, the J call TRBJ1-5; D is perhaps TRBD1 (6 bases). CDR3 bases: TGTGCCAGCAGCCAAGAAGGGACATGGATAAGCTATCAGCCCCAGCATTTT. Translating it yields CASSQEGTWISYQPQHF.